This T cell receptor (beta chain) was identified in a study of cytomegalovirus exposure and HLA in healthy donors. A multiplex PCR was run with 60 Vbeta primers and 13 Jbeta primers. Sequencing was performed with immunoSEQ multiplex PCR; in TCRdb, only in-frame clones are kept and a portion is missing. This table has 60,000 to 95,000 clones, less than 80% appearing once. The V gene end was trimmed by 5 bases and the J gene end by 6 bases; junction bases not matched to a gene: 7. There are 16 residues in the CDR3. From germline, CDR1 is SGHTA and CDR2 FQGNSA. Sequenced sample: PBMCs. The receptor was isolated from a woman aged 40 to 50 in good health and CMV-seropositive. The chain links TRBV7-2 to TRBJ2-3; 14 bases fit TRBD2. Written as DNA, the CDR3 is TGTGCCAGCAGCACCCGACTAGCGGGGGGGATGGATACGCAGTATTTT. Translation gives CASSTRLAGGMDTQYF.